The T cell receptor (beta chain) described here comes from a study of T cell responses to AZD1222 COVID-19 vaccine. The CDR3 extends over 15 amino acids. The V gene's germline CDR1 is SGHNT and CDR2 YYREEE (reference sequence). The junction had 7 bases not matched to a gene; V was cut back by 4 bases and J by 4 bases. The protocol was immunoSEQ multiplex PCR, while the TCRdb copy is restricted to in-frame clones and leaves out a portion. The sample carries some 190,000 clones, around 88% recorded once. The V gene is TRBV5-4, the J gene TRBJ1-3; TRBD1 matches at 8 bases. Here the sequenced sample was peripheral blood, taken on day 0 of AZD1222 vaccination. The sequence was obtained from an adult in good health. The CDR3 protein is CASSTRTGLGNTIYF. In DNA, the CDR3 is TGTGCCAGCAGCACCCGGACAGGGCTCGGAAACACCATATATTTT.